This T cell receptor (beta chain) was sequenced for a study of OX40 agonist ivuxolimab in advanced cancers. In the study overall: Having had anti-PD-1, anti-PD-L1 or anti-CTLA-4 therapy before was allowed, and around 44% had some.

On cycle 4 day 1 and cycle 7 day 1, as well as at baseline, blood was sampled. V gave up 3 bases and J gave up 6 bases; unmatched junction bases: 13. Germline V lookup: CDR1 MGHRA, CDR2 YSYEKL. CDR3 length: 16 amino acids. Clones were read by immunoSEQ multiplex PCR, and TCRdb kept only the in-frame ones, dropping some. This sample has about 74,000 clones; 85% to 95% occur once, and the top ten carry around 6.1%. This rearrangement joins TRBV4-1 to TRBJ2-7, with 8 positions matching TRBD2. The sequence was collected from an adult with an advanced solid tumor such as melanoma, head and neck, liver or kidney cancer. This specimen consisted of CD4+ or CD8+ T cells sorted from blood, obtained in a trial of the OX40 agonist ivuxolimab. In DNA, the CDR3 is TGCGCCAGCAGCCACGGGACTAGTAATTTGAGGTTCGAGCAGTACTTC. It yields the protein CASSHGTSNLRFEQYF.